The entry below describes one TCR beta chain. This clonotype has just a few counts. Its antigen has not been determined. No clone much larger than this one lies a single base away; base qualities are absent. These data are taken from a study of early T cells in non-severe SARS-CoV-2 infection (dated by TCRdb to the early 2020s). Looking at the study overall: TCR sequencing used bulk RNA from unsorted whole blood, so alpha and beta chains could not be paired. Points the paper makes about the study in general: Matching against VDJdb was skewed toward anti-spike CD8 responses, likely underestimated virus-specific expansions, and missed private and CD4 specificities.

This was a case-control study nested in a cohort of healthcare workers in London, UK, who had nasopharyngeal swab PCR tests and blood samples taken every week. Healthcare workers were recruited during the week of the UK lockdown, between 23 and 31 March 2020, and followed weekly for up to about 15 weeks. Receptors were amplified or captured by 5' RACE. Instrument on record: NextSeq 500. In the TCR library protocol, unique molecular identifiers were attached to individual cDNA molecules to correct for PCR bias and sequencing error. Both TCR alpha and beta chains were sequenced, and tight co-correlation was observed between alpha and beta sequence abundances in each sample. On the study's bioinformatics: Decombinator V4 was used to annotate TCR sequences for V gene, J gene and CDR3. TCRs were defined as expanded if a significant change between any two time points was detected under a Poisson model with p below 0.0001. TCR abundances were normalised to the total number of TCRs sequenced per sample and expressed as counts per million. MAIT TCRs were defined by TRAV1-2 paired with TRAJ12, TRAJ20 or TRAJ33, and iNKT TCRs by TRAV10 paired with TRAJ18. VDJdb, accessed 1 November 2021, was searched for CMV, EBV and SARS-CoV-2 annotated TCRs, excluding TCRs annotated for multiple antigens. In TCRdb, the public reads were trimmed at Q25 with fastp and aligned with MiXCR, with productive beta chains retained. Each record represents a unique CDR3 protein, reported with the most common genes and DNA among its rows. Clone size and V and J calls follow TCRdb, not the original study. The sample includes around 30,000 distinct CDR3 sequences, with under 6% observed a single time. 20% to 25% of the sample comes from the top ten.

Clipping removes 1 base from V and 6 bases from J, with 6 as the unmatched junction base count. CDR1 and CDR2 (SGHTA, FQGNSA) derive from the germline V gene. Counted from cysteine to phenylalanine, this CDR3 has 14 amino acids. Just the 42-base CDR3 DNA is kept, in frame starting at base 1. This clonotype originated in an adult who was a healthcare worker with PCR-confirmed SARS-CoV-2 infection or an uninfected control (not recorded which). Recombination joined TRBV7-2 with TRBJ2-7; TRBD1 aligns with 7 central bases. Input material: whole blood. The CDR3 protein sequence reads: CASSLVGQTREQYF. The DNA sequence follows: TGTGCCAGCAGCTTAGTGGGACAGACCCGCGAGCAGTACTTC.